Each of the 9 T cell receptor beta chains below was sequenced from the same sample in a study of shared clonotypes between healthy human individuals. Terminally differentiated effector memory CD45RA+ cells were left out of the naive CD8 fraction, which was CD45RO-negative and positively selected for CCR7. Data came from immunoSEQ multiplex PCR; TCRdb stores just in-frame clones and leaves some out. The sample comprises under 850,000 clones, more than 85% of which are singletons, and under 30% rests with the top ten. Sequencing was done on a sample of naive CD8+ T cells sorted from blood. These receptors were collected from a man aged 25 to 40 in good health.

The rearrangement uses TRBV7-9 and TRBJ2-7, with D perhaps TRBD1 (5 bases). The germline V and J ends were trimmed by 3 bases and 5 bases, with 11 bases remaining between them. CDR3 size: 13 residues. Germline V gene lookup returns CDR1 SEHNR and CDR2 FQNEAQ (reference sequence). The CDR3 sequence: CASSFSQGHEQYF. The CDR3 coding sequence is TGTGCCAGCAGCTTCAGTCAGGGCCACGAGCAGTACTTC.

The rearrangement links TRBV5-1 to TRBJ2-3; TRBD2 agrees at 11 bases. The CDR3 consists of 16 residues. Trimming cost V 3 bases and J 2 bases; bases outside gene matches: 5. Germline CDR1 and CDR2: SGHRS and YFSETQ. The CDR3 sequence is CASSSVAGGHTDTQYF. The CDR3 DNA follows: TGCGCCAGCAGCTCGGTAGCGGGAGGGCACACAGATACGCAGTATTTT.

As to this clone: This sample includes further DNA sequences coding for the same CDR3. The gene calls are TRBV5-1 and TRBJ2-7, with 8 bases aligning to TRBD1. Germline V gives CDR1 SGHRS, CDR2 YFSETQ. The CDR3 has 14 residues. V was clipped by 0 bases and J by 2 bases; unmatched bases: 1. This chain's CDR3 is CASSLGTGPYEQYF. DNA for the CDR3: TGCGCCAGCAGCTTGGGGACAGGGCCCTACGAGCAGTACTTC.

CDR3 residues: CSVPGGRSSYNEQFF. As DNA, the CDR3 is TGCAGCGTACCTGGCGGGAGGAGCTCCTACAATGAGCAGTTCTTC. The chain links TRBV29-1 to TRBJ2-1, with TRBD2 matching over 8 bases. Germline lookup yields CDR1 SQVTM and CDR2 ANQGSEA. V was pared by 6 bases and J by 0 bases, with 7 bases of the junction left unmatched. CDR3 size: 15 residues.

The genes are TRBV7-9 and TRBJ2-5; D is undetermined. Per germline, CDR1 SEHNR and CDR2 FQNEAQ (reference sequence). The CDR3 is 12 amino acids. V lost 10 bases and J lost 4, with 13 bases in between. CDR3 residues: CATAELTETQYF. In nucleotides, the CDR3 is TGTGCCACTGCGGAGTTGACAGAGACCCAGTACTTC.

CDR3 coding DNA: TGTGCCAGCAGTCCACTAGGGGCGGGGCGCAAGTCCTACAATGAGCAGTTCTTC. Translated, it gives CASSPLGAGRKSYNEQFF. The V and J genes are TRBV28 and TRBJ2-1, with a possible D match to TRBD2 (6 bases). V lost 5 bases to trimming and J lost 1 base, with 21 bases between them. This CDR3 spans 18 amino acids. Germline CDR1 and CDR2: MDHEN and SYDVKM.

The chain joins TRBV9 to TRBJ2-3; TRBD2 matches 8 bases. V shed 0 bases, J shed 6 bases, and the junction held 3 bases outside the gene matches. This CDR3 is built from 14 residues. Germline V gene data show CDR1 as SGDLS and CDR2 as YYNGEE. CDR3 DNA sequence: TGTGCCAGCAGCGTAGCGGGAGGGCCTGATACGCAGTATTTT. This sequence encodes CASSVAGGPDTQYF. The full variable domain, completed using reference TRBV9 and TRBJ2-3, is DSGVTQTPKHLITATGQRVTLRCSPRSGDLSVYWYQQSLDQGLQFLIQYYNGEERAKGNILERFSAQQFPDLHSELNLSSLELGDSALYFCASSVAGGPDTQYFGPGTRLTVL.

A word on this clone: It differs at one base from a far larger clone, so likely a read error. The chain employs TRBV5-8 and TRBJ2-1, with D unresolved. The ends were cut back, 4 bases at V and 3 bases at J, with 5 bases in the middle. The germline V gene encodes CDR1 SGHTS and CDR2 YDEGEE. The CDR3 covers 12 residues. CDR3 protein: CASSPDYNEQFF. Here the CDR3 DNA reads TGTGCCAGCAGCCCGGACTACAATGAGCAGTTCTTC.

This clone was observed once. The chain joins TRBV6-1 to TRBJ2-1; D perhaps matches TRBD2 (5 bases). The V end lost 0 bases, the J end lost 7 bases, and 13 bases lay between the germline ends. Germline V lookup: CDR1 MNHNS, CDR2 SASEGT. This CDR3 comprises 15 residues. The CDR3 region is CASSEALSALNEQFF. CDR3 sequence (DNA): TGTGCCAGCAGTGAAGCACTTAGCGCCCTTAATGAGCAGTTCTTC.